The source of this T cell receptor (beta chain) is a study of cytomegalovirus exposure and HLA in healthy donors. Study summary: In a later analysis, the 130 or so validation repertoires were reported to have used the same platform as the roughly 670 first-cohort repertoires. Overall study findings and caveats: Confirmation in vitro established that three CMV-associated chains were specific for CMV antigens. Most TCR sequences showed up rarely, but some public TCRs showed up in many donors. The study recorded about 150 TCR beta chains that were cytomegalovirus-associated.

Concerning this clone itself: Antigen: not known.

Produced via immunoSEQ multiplex PCR; TCRdb's table is partial and in-frame only. The table shows about 130,000 clones, with roughly 87% occurring only once. Germline CDR1 is SGHNT and CDR2 is YENEEA. V gave up 5 bases and J gave up 9 bases; unmatched junction bases: 14. This CDR3 contains 16 residues. Sequenced: PBMCs. The chain couples TRBV11-3 to TRBJ2-1; TRBD2 agrees at 9 bases. This receptor was taken from a woman aged 18-29 years in good health and CMV-seronegative. DNA of the CDR3: TGTGCCAGCAGCCGATGGGCGGCGGGGGGGCCAGGTGAGCAGTTCTTC. As protein: CASSRWAAGGPGEQFF.